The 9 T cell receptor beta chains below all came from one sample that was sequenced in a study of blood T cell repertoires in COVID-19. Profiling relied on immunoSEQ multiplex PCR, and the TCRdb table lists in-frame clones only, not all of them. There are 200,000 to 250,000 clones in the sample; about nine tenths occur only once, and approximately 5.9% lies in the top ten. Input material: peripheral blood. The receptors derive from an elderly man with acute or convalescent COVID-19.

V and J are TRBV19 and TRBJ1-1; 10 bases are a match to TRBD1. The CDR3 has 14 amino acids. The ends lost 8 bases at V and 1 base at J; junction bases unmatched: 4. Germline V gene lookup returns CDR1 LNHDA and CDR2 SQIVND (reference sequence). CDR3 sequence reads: CASGDRGANTEAFF. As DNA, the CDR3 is TGTGCCAGTGGGGACAGGGGAGCGAACACTGAAGCTTTCTTT.

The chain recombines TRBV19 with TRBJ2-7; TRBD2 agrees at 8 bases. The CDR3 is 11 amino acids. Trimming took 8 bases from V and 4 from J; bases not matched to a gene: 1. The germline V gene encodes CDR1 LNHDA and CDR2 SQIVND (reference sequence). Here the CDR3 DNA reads TGTGCCAGTCGGGGGGGGTACGAGCAGTACTTC. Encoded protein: CASRGGYEQYF. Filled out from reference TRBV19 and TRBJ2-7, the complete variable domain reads DGGITQSPKYLFRKEGQNVTLSCEQNLNHDAMYWYRQDPGQGLRLIYYSQIVNDFQKGDIAEGYSVSREKKESFPLTVTSAQKNPTAFYLCASRGGYEQYFGPGTRLTVT.

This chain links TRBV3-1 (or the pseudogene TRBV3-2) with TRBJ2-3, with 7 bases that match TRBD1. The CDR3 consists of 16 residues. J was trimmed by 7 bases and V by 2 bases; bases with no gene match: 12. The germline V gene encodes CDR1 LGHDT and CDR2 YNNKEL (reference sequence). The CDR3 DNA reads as TGTGCCAGCAGCCAAAGGGGGCAGGGGCAAGGAAATACGCAGTATTTT. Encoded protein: CASSQRGQGQGNTQYF.

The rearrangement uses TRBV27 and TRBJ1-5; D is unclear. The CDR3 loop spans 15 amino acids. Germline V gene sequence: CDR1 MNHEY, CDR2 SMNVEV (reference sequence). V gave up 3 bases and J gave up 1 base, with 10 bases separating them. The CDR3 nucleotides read TGTGCCAGCAGTTTGAAGAGTTTCAGCAATCAGCCCCAGCATTTT. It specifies CASSLKSFSNQPQHF.

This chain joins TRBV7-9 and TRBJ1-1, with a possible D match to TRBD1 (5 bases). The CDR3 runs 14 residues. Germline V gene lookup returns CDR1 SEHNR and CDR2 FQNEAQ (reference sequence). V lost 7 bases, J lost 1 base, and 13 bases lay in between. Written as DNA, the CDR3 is TGTGCCAGCACCAACCGCCAGGGGAACACTGAAGCTTTCTTT. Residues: CASTNRQGNTEAFF.

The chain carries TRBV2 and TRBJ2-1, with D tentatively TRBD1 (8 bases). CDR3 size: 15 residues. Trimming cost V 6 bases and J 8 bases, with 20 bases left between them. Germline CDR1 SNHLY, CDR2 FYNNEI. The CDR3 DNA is TGTGCCAGCAGCACTCCCGGAGCGGGACAGGATGAGCAGTTCTTC. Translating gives CASSTPGAGQDEQFF.

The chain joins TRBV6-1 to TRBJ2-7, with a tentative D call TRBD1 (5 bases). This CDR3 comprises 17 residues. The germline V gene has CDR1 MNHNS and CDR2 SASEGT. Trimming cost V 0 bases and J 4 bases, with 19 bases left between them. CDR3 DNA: TGTGCCAGCAGTGAAGCTCTTTTCCAGGGAAGGGGTTACGAGCAGTACTTC. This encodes CASSEALFQGRGYEQYF.

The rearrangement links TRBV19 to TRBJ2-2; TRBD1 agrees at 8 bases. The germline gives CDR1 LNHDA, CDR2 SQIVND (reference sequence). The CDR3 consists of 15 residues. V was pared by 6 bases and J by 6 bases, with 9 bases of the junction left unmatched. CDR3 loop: CASRPTGQGAGELFF. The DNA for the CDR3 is TGTGCCAGTAGACCGACCGGACAGGGTGCCGGGGAGCTGTTTTTT.

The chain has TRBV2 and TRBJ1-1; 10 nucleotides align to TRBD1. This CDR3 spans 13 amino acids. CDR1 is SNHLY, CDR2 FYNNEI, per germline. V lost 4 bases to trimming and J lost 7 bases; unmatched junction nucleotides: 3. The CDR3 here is CASSGTGGVEAFF. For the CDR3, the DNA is TGTGCCAGCAGTGGGACAGGGGGTGTTGAAGCTTTCTTT.